This TCR beta chain stems from a study of blood T cell repertoires in COVID-19. This table comes from immunoSEQ multiplex PCR, and its TCRdb copy is limited to in-frame clones, with some not included. The sample lists 40,000 or so clones, roughly 80% seen once, with under 30% in the top ten. The ends were cut back, 4 bases at V and 5 bases at J, with 11 bases in the middle. This CDR3 region has 14 residues. Germline V gene lookup returns CDR1 SNHLY and CDR2 FYNNEI. This rearrangement joins TRBV2 to TRBJ2-2, with D perhaps TRBD2 (6 bases). The sample consisted of peripheral blood. The origin of this receptor is a human donor with acute or convalescent COVID-19. The donor label of this sample is uncertain. The CDR3 protein is CASSAGTLTGELFF. CDR3 sequence (DNA): TGTGCCAGCAGTGCCGGGACTCTTACCGGGGAGCTGTTTTTT.